Shown below are 15 T cell receptor beta chains from a single sample sequenced in a study of T cell responses to AZD1222 COVID-19 vaccine. Generated by immunoSEQ multiplex PCR, the TCRdb table keeps only in-frame clones and is missing some. The sample holds 190,000 or so clones, roughly 92% seen once. The starting material was peripheral blood, obtained 28 days after the second AZD1222 dose. The receptor set was obtained from an adult who received the AZD1222 COVID-19 vaccine.

The chain recombines TRBV23-1 with TRBJ2-1, with D possibly being TRBD1 (6 bases). TRBV23-1 belongs to the ORF category, with a function that is uncertain. The CDR3 consists of 16 residues. V was clipped by 0 bases and J by 6 bases, with 15 bases between them. CDR3 in DNA: TGCGCCAGCAGTCAATCCAGGGACAAGACCTCCAATGAGCAGTTCTTC. Its protein product is CASSQSRDKTSNEQFF.

A single count supports this clone. V is TRBV19 and J is TRBJ2-2; D tentatively reads TRBD1 or TRBD2 (5 bases each). Germline V CDR1 and CDR2: LNHDA, SQIVND (reference sequence). V lost 3 bases, J lost 15 bases, and 14 bases lay in between. The CDR3 contains 12 residues. CDR3 region: CASSMGRQRVFF. In DNA form, the CDR3 reads TGTGCCAGTAGTATGGGGAGACAGAGGGTGTTTTTT.

The chain combines TRBV6-2 or TRBV6-3 with TRBJ2-6; D is possibly TRBD1 (6 bases). Between the trimmed V and J ends, which lost 5 bases and 4 bases, there was a span of 12 bases. CDR1 and CDR2 from the germline V gene are MNHEY and SVGEGT. The CDR3 covers 15 residues. The CDR3, as DNA: TGTGCCAGCAGTCCAGGGGAATTAGGGGCCAACGTCCTGACTTTC. It yields the protein CASSPGELGANVLTF.

The chain recombines TRBV4-1 with TRBJ2-7, with a possible D match to TRBD1 (7 bases). Germline CDR1 reads MGHRA; CDR2 reads YSYEKL. This CDR3 comprises 15 residues. The ends were cut back, 0 bases at V and 5 bases at J, with 14 bases in the middle. CDR3 in DNA: TGCGCCAGCAGCCAAGAGGGACTCCAGGGGGACGAGCAGTACTTC. It translates to CASSQEGLQGDEQYF.

DNA of the CDR3: TGTGCCAGTAGTATCGCGGGAACCCTCTACGAGCAGTACTTC. Its protein product is CASSIAGTLYEQYF. The V gene is TRBV19, the J gene TRBJ2-7, with D possibly being TRBD2 (6 bases). Germline loops: CDR1 LNHDA, CDR2 SQIVND (reference sequence). The CDR3 extends over 14 amino acids. The V gene lost 3 bases and the J gene lost 3 bases, with 12 bases spanning the gap. Based on the CDR3 plus reference TRBV19 and TRBJ2-7, the full variable domain is DGGITQSPKYLFRKEGQNVTLSCEQNLNHDAMYWYRQDPGQGLRLIYYSQIVNDFQKGDIAEGYSVSREKKESFPLTVTSAQKNPTAFYLCASSIAGTLYEQYFGPGTRLTVT.

The gene calls are TRBV4-1 and TRBJ2-1; 7 bases match TRBD2. The J segment lost 4 bases and the V segment lost 0 bases, leaving 3 bases of the junction unmatched. This CDR3 comprises 15 residues. Germline CDR1 reads MGHRA; CDR2 reads YSYEKL. As DNA, the CDR3 is TGCGCCAGCAGCCAAGAAACTAGCGCGTACAATGAGCAGTTCTTC. It codes for CASSQETSAYNEQFF.

This sequence joins TRBV30 and TRBJ2-5; D may correspond to TRBD1 or TRBD2 (5 bases each). Trimming stripped 1 base from V and 5 bases from J, with 11 bases between. The germline V gene has CDR1 GTSNPN and CDR2 SVGIG (reference sequence). This CDR3 has 13 amino acids. Written as DNA, the CDR3 is TGTGCCTGGAGTGGGGGACCTCTGGAGACCCAGTACTTC. It codes for CAWSGGPLETQYF.

This rearrangement joins TRBV6-1 to TRBJ2-7; perhaps TRBD2 as D (6 bases). CDR3 size: 16 residues. The germline V gene encodes CDR1 MNHNS and CDR2 SASEGT. V was trimmed by 0 bases and J by 0 bases, leaving 12 bases between them. The CDR3 sequence: CASSEARASASYEQYF. CDR3 DNA sequence: TGTGCCAGCAGTGAAGCGCGGGCTAGCGCCTCCTACGAGCAGTACTTC.

The chain employs TRBV24-1 and TRBJ2-5; D may be TRBD1 (6 bases). From germline, CDR1 is KGHDR and CDR2 SFDVKD. V lost 4 bases and J 3 bases, leaving 14 bases between the germline ends. The CDR3 spans 15 residues. CDR3 sequence reads: CATSDHSQGKETQYF. The CDR3 DNA sequence: TGTGCCACCAGTGACCACTCCCAGGGGAAAGAGACCCAGTACTTC.

The CDR3 DNA reads TGCGCCAGCAGCCCGGGGCGGGACCTCACTGGGTACGAGCAGTACTTC. Translated, it gives CASSPGRDLTGYEQYF. The J gene is TRBJ2-7, the V gene TRBV5-1; tentative D call: TRBD2 (6 bases). The CDR3 totals 16 residues. V was trimmed by 4 bases and J by 4 bases, leaving 21 bases between them. The germline V gene encodes CDR1 SGHRS and CDR2 YFSETQ. Drawing the rest from reference TRBV5-1 and TRBJ2-7, the complete variable domain is KAGVTQTPRYLIKTRGQQVTLSCSPISGHRSVSWYQQTPGQGLQFLFEYFSETQRNKGNFPGRFSGRQFSNSRSEMNVSTLELGDSALYLCASSPGRDLTGYEQYFGPGTRLTVT.

The CDR3 nucleotides are TGTGCCAGCAGCTACCGACAGGGGGTCACCTATAATTCACCCCTCCACTTT. It is translated as CASSYRQGVTYNSPLHF. The V call is TRBV7-6, the J call TRBJ1-6; 9 bases fit TRBD1. The CDR3 has 17 amino acids. V shed 4 bases and J 2 bases; nucleotides not matched to a gene: 6. Per the germline V gene, CDR1 is SGHVS and CDR2 is FNYEAQ. The entire variable domain, with the rest obtained from reference TRBV7-6 and TRBJ1-6, is as follows: GAGVSQSPRYKVTKRGQDVALRCDPISGHVSLYWYRQALGQGPEFLTYFNYEAQQDKSGLPNDRFSAERPEGSISTLTIQRTEQRDSAMYRCASSYRQGVTYNSPLHFGNGTRLTVT.

The J gene is TRBJ1-2, the V gene TRBV6-5, with 8 bases lining up with TRBD1. Per germline, CDR1 MNHEY and CDR2 SVGAGI. Germline trimming cut 6 bases from V and 3 bases from J; bases unmatched to any gene: 6. The CDR3 sequence is 14 residues long. CDR3 sequence reads: CASRNRGKHYGYTF. The CDR3 DNA reads as TGTGCCAGCAGGAACAGGGGGAAGCACTATGGCTACACCTTC.

This chain joins TRBV15 and TRBJ1-6; D may be TRBD1 (5 bases). The V and J ends lost 0 bases and 8 bases respectively, with 11 bases between them. Germline CDR1 is LNHNV and CDR2 is YYDKDF (reference sequence). The CDR3 length is 15 residues. The CDR3 reads CATSRDGRGDSPLHF. The CDR3 DNA sequence: TGTGCCACCAGCAGAGATGGTAGGGGTGATTCACCCCTCCACTTT.

In its sample, this clone was seen once. The chain combines TRBV5-6 with TRBJ1-1; 8 bases line up with TRBD1. V was pared by 0 bases and J by 10 bases, with 8 bases of the junction left unmatched. In germline, CDR1 is SGHDT, CDR2 YYEEEE. The CDR3 sequence is 14 residues long. CDR3 region: CASSLGQGSGGAFF. The DNA of the CDR3 is TGTGCCAGCAGCTTGGGACAGGGGTCGGGGGGAGCTTTCTTT.

The chain has TRBV2 and TRBJ1-6, with D possibly being TRBD1 (6 bases). V was pared by 6 bases and J by 8 bases, with 20 bases between. Germline assignment: CDR1 SNHLY and CDR2 FYNNEI. The CDR3 is 16 amino acids. The CDR3 here is CASRRIRGGDDSPLHF. In DNA form, the CDR3 reads TGTGCCAGCAGGCGAATCAGGGGAGGTGACGATTCACCCCTCCACTTT.